This T cell receptor (beta chain) was recorded in a study of T cell changes during pregnancy in multiple sclerosis. Germline lookup yields CDR1 SGHNT and CDR2 YYREEE (reference sequence). V was pared by 2 bases and J by 5 bases, with 2 bases of the junction left unmatched. There are 15 residues in the CDR3. The assay was immunoSEQ multiplex PCR, and TCRdb's table has in-frame clones only and misses some. Seen here are 26,000 or so clones, about nine tenths observed once, and the top ten hold roughly 0.6%. V is TRBV5-4 and J is TRBJ2-5, with 14 bases that match TRBD2. The sample consisted of CD4+ T cells from peripheral blood mononuclear cells, taken in the first trimester of pregnancy. The TCR comes from a female donor in good health, enrolled as a control in a pregnancy study. The DNA for the CDR3 is TGTGCCAGCAGCTTACGGACTAGCGGGGGGGAGACCCAGTACTTC. Translating it yields CASSLRTSGGETQYF. Based on the CDR3 plus reference TRBV5-4 and TRBJ2-5, the full variable domain is ETGVTQSPTHLIKTRGQQVTLRCSSQSGHNTVSWYQQALGQGPQFIFQYYREEENGRGNFPPRFSGLQFPNYSSELNVNALELDDSALYLCASSLRTSGGETQYFGPGTRLLVL.